The 30 T cell receptor beta chains listed next were all sequenced from one sample in a study of metastatic and nonmetastatic thyroid tumors. TCRdb re-called the PCR reads with MiXCR. The sample lists roughly 30,000 clones, around 20% occurring once. All patients were treatment-naive before thyroid surgery. Sequencing used blood. All receptors come from a female donor with papillary thyroid cancer or a benign thyroid nodule (not recorded which). Some clones in this sample may be carry-over from other donors' samples.

This clone was found many times. The chain links TRBV12-3 or TRBV12-4 to TRBJ1-3; 7 bases agree with TRBD1. CDR3 size: 14 residues. Trimming removed 5 bases from V and 0 bases from J; junction bases left unmatched: 1. CDR3: CASSAGGSGNTIYF. CDR3 DNA sequence: TGTGCCAGCAGTGCAGGGGGCTCTGGAAACACCATATATTTT.

This clone has ten or more counts. The chain carries TRBV19 and TRBJ1-1; D not resolved. The ends were cut back, 6 bases at V and 5 bases at J, with 13 bases in the middle. Germline lookup yields CDR1 LNHDA and CDR2 SQIVND (reference sequence). The CDR3 loop spans 13 amino acids. The DNA of the CDR3 is TGTGCCAGTAGCGATCCCCGGTGGACTGAAGCTTTCTTT. It codes for CASSDPRWTEAFF.

This clone appeared a few times. The chain combines TRBV6-1 with TRBJ2-7; TRBD1 matches at 8 bases. Trimming at V came to 4 bases and at J to 2 bases, leaving 7 bases not matched to a gene. Germline V gene lookup returns CDR1 MNHNS and CDR2 SASEGT. The CDR3 loop spans 15 amino acids. The CDR3 sequence is CASSADRGPPYEQYF. The CDR3 nucleotides read TGTGCCAGCAGTGCCGACAGGGGACCGCCCTACGAGCAGTACTTC.

This clone was detected ten times or more. The J gene is TRBJ2-3, the V gene TRBV5-1; D unclear. In germline, CDR1 is SGHRS, CDR2 YFSETQ. The CDR3 is 17 residues long. V was trimmed by 2 bases and J by 2 bases, leaving 18 bases between them. CDR3 coding DNA: TGCGCCAGCAGCTTAGGCTTGACACGAGATGCCACAGATACGCAGTATTTT. Translation: CASSLGLTRDATDTQYF. The complete variable domain, with remaining parts taken from reference TRBV5-1 and TRBJ2-3, reads KAGVTQTPRYLIKTRGQQVTLSCSPISGHRSVSWYQQTPGQGLQFLFEYFSETQRNKGNFPGRFSGRQFSNSRSEMNVSTLELGDSALYLCASSLGLTRDATDTQYFGPGTRLTVL.

This clone has at least ten counts. CDR3 sequence: CASSMGGTGSSGNTIYF. The DNA of the CDR3 is TGTGCCAGCAGTATGGGCGGGACAGGGAGCTCTGGAAACACCATATATTTT. V gene TRBV5-4 combines with J gene TRBJ1-3, with 9 bases aligning to TRBD1. This CDR3 contains 17 residues. Germline V gene sequence: CDR1 SGHNT, CDR2 YYREEE (reference sequence). V shed 5 bases, J shed 0 bases, and the junction held 9 bases outside the gene matches.

This chain joins TRBV7-3 and TRBJ2-2, with 11 bases fitting TRBD1. The germline CDR1 and CDR2 sequences are SGHTA and FQGTGA. The CDR3 is made up of 17 amino acids. V trimming: 5 bases; J trimming: 3 bases; junction bases outside the gene matches: 8. The CDR3 region has the DNA TGTGCCAGCAGCCGGACAGGGGGCGCAGGGGACACCGGGGAGCTGTTTTTT. Its translation: CASSRTGGAGDTGELFF.

The table lists this clone with many counts. The chain carries TRBV28 and TRBJ2-5; TRBD2 matches 10 bases. With V trimmed by 2 bases and J by 1 base, 13 bases remained unmatched. In germline, CDR1 is MDHEN, CDR2 SYDVKM. The CDR3 length is 19 residues. In DNA form, the CDR3 reads TGTGCCAGCAGTTTACTGCCATTAGCGGGGGGTCCCCTCCAAGAGACCCAGTACTTC. Translation gives CASSLLPLAGGPLQETQYF.

The CDR3, as DNA: TGTGCCAGCAGCGTAAGGGGGGACACAGATACGCAGTATTTT. Amino acid sequence: CASSVRGDTDTQYF. The gene calls are TRBV9 and TRBJ2-3, with D possibly being TRBD1 or TRBD2 (6 bases each). The germline gives CDR1 SGDLS, CDR2 YYNGEE. V lost 1 base and J 2 bases, leaving 8 bases between the germline ends. CDR3 length equals 14 residues.

There are many counts of this clone. The chain links TRBV18 to TRBJ1-5, with a weak D call TRBD1 (6 bases). This CDR3 contains 17 residues. The V gene lost 3 bases and the J gene lost 3 bases, with 18 bases spanning the gap. Germline assignment: CDR1 KGHSH and CDR2 LQKENI. CDR3 amino acids: CASSPRLAGDDNQPQHF. The CDR3 DNA reads TGTGCCAGCTCACCCCGCCTCGCAGGGGATGACAATCAGCCCCAGCATTTT.

The chain links TRBV2 to TRBJ2-2; D unresolved. The CDR3 length is 11 residues. With 6 bases removed from V and 5 bases from J, the gap between germline ends came to 4 bases. Germline V CDR1 and CDR2: SNHLY, FYNNEI. The CDR3 is CASRDTGELFF. Here the CDR3 DNA reads TGTGCCAGCAGAGATACCGGGGAGCTGTTTTTT.

By sample fraction, this clone is medium-sized (0.01 to 0.1%). This chain uses TRBV7-8 with TRBJ1-6, with D hard to call. Trimming removed 5 bases from V and 4 bases from J, with 12 bases in between. The CDR3 extends over 15 amino acids. Germline assignment: CDR1 SGHVS and CDR2 FQNEAQ. The CDR3 nucleotides are TGTGCCAGCAGCCCCCGTTCTCTTTATAATTCACCCCTCCACTTT. It yields the protein CASSPRSLYNSPLHF.

In its sample, this clone was seen many times. The V and J genes are TRBV5-1 and TRBJ1-1, with 7 bases aligning to TRBD1. The germline gives CDR1 SGHRS, CDR2 YFSETQ. The junction had 10 bases not matched to a gene; V was cut back by 4 bases and J by 4 bases. This CDR3 has 15 amino acids. The CDR3 nucleotides read TGCGCCAGCAGCCTTGACCCAACAGGGGCCACTGAAGCTTTCTTT. Its protein product is CASSLDPTGATEAFF.

This clone appeared a few times. V and J are TRBV27 and TRBJ2-3; no reliable D call. There are 13 residues in the CDR3. V was cut by 6 bases and J by 4 bases, with 11 bases left in between. Germline V gene data show CDR1 as MNHEY and CDR2 as SMNVEV (reference sequence). CDR3 sequence: CASSPSQADTQYF. CDR3 nucleotides: TGTGCCAGCAGCCCCTCGCAAGCAGATACGCAGTATTTT.

This chain links TRBV5-1 with TRBJ2-1; 9 bases are shared with TRBD1. The tail of the sequence fits TRBJ2-5 better, so the J call may be wrong. This CDR3 has 15 amino acids. Per germline, CDR1 SGHRS and CDR2 YFSETQ. CDR3 protein: CASSSGQGNQETQYF. DNA for the CDR3: TGCGCCAGCAGCTCCGGACAGGGGAATCAAGAGACCCAGTACTTC.

This clone has at least ten counts. The chain uses TRBV7-9 and TRBJ2-1; TRBD2 matches 10 bases. The CDR3 has 15 residues. V shed 5 bases, J shed 10 bases, and the junction held 11 bases outside the gene matches. Germline loops: CDR1 SEHNR, CDR2 FQNEAQ (reference sequence). CDR3 in amino acids: CASSTLAGDVGEQFF. Written as DNA, the CDR3 is TGTGCCAGCAGCACCCTAGCGGGAGATGTCGGGGAGCAGTTCTTC.

The rearrangement uses TRBV3-1 and TRBJ1-2, with TRBD1 matching 11 bases. Germline trimming cut 4 bases from V and 8 bases from J; bases unmatched to any gene: 9. This CDR3 region has 15 residues. Looked up from germline, CDR1 is LGHDT and CDR2 is YNNKEL (reference sequence). The CDR3 is CASSRGQGASRGYTF. The CDR3 coding sequence is TGTGCCAGCAGCCGAGGACAGGGGGCTTCGCGGGGCTACACCTTC.

This clone was recorded many times. The chain has TRBV5-1 and TRBJ2-3; 10 nucleotides align to TRBD2. After removal of 7 bases from V and 3 bases from J, the junction contained 5 bases not matched to a gene. The CDR3 length is 14 residues. Germline V CDR1 and CDR2: SGHRS, YFSETQ. The CDR3 bases are TGCGCCAGCCGAACTAGCGGGGCTACAGATACGCAGTATTTT. It translates to CASRTSGATDTQYF.

The rearrangement links TRBV15 to TRBJ1-2; D might be TRBD1 (5 bases). Germline CDR1 is LNHNV and CDR2 is YYDKDF (reference sequence). V dropped 3 bases and J dropped 1 base, with 9 bases sitting between them. CDR3 length: 14 residues. The CDR3 spells CATSSYGGNYGYTF. In nucleotides, the CDR3 is TGTGCCACCAGCAGTTACGGGGGTAACTATGGCTACACCTTC.

This chain connects TRBV5-1 to TRBJ2-7, with TRBD1 matching 7 bases. V gave up 2 bases and J gave up 3 bases; unmatched junction bases: 8. Looked up from germline, CDR1 is SGHRS and CDR2 is YFSETQ. There are 15 residues in the CDR3. The CDR3: CASSLTGQAVYEQYF. For the CDR3, the DNA is TGCGCCAGCAGCTTAACCGGACAGGCTGTCTACGAGCAGTACTTC.

This chain connects TRBV28 to TRBJ1-6; D ambiguous. There are 15 residues in the CDR3. The germline V and J ends were trimmed by 8 bases and 5 bases, with 16 bases remaining between them. The germline V gene encodes CDR1 MDHEN and CDR2 SYDVKM. CDR3 sequence reads: CASSSGQRDNSPLHF. CDR3 coding DNA: TGTGCCAGCTCCTCGGGTCAAAGGGATAATTCACCCCTCCACTTT.

This clone was observed a handful of times. V and J are TRBV6-4 and TRBJ2-2, with a tentative D call TRBD1 (5 bases). V shed 6 bases and J shed 2 bases, with 10 bases lying between them. Germline CDR1 MRHNA, CDR2 SNTAGT. This CDR3 has 14 amino acids. In nucleotides, the CDR3 is TGTGCCAGCAGCGCAGGGCCCAACACCGGGGAGCTGTTTTTT. Protein product: CASSAGPNTGELFF.

This clone was seen ten or more times. The chain is built from TRBV12-3 or TRBV12-4 and TRBJ2-1, with 14 positions matching TRBD2. J lost 6 bases, V lost 4 bases, and 5 bases had no gene match. The CDR3 extends over 16 amino acids. CDR3 protein: CASSSQTSGRVNEQFF. DNA for the CDR3: TGTGCCAGCAGTTCACAGACTAGCGGGAGGGTCAATGAGCAGTTCTTC.

The chain uses TRBV5-1 and TRBJ2-7; 8 bases map to TRBD1. Germline V gives CDR1 SGHRS, CDR2 YFSETQ. The CDR3 length is 16 residues. Losses at the gene ends were 3 bases for V and 5 bases for J; bases not matched to a gene: 13. The CDR3 nucleotides read TGCGCCAGCAGCTGGCAGGGACAGGCGGGCAGCGACGAGCAGTACTTC. It codes for CASSWQGQAGSDEQYF.

This clone came up a few times. The chain recombines TRBV7-2 with TRBJ2-3; D unresolved. From germline, CDR1 is SGHTA and CDR2 FQGNSA. Deletions cut 6 bases from V and 1 base from J, with 8 bases between. CDR3 size: 13 residues. The CDR3 region is CASRGWGTDTQYF. The CDR3 nucleotides are TGTGCCAGCAGGGGATGGGGCACAGATACGCAGTATTTT.

The chain employs TRBV7-9 and TRBJ1-1; perhaps TRBD1 as D (5 bases). The V end was cut by 0 bases, the J end by 4 bases, with 12 bases between. Germline assignment: CDR1 SEHNR and CDR2 FQNEAQ (reference sequence). The CDR3 is made up of 15 amino acids. CDR3 sequence: CASSLARQGSTEAFF. CDR3 in DNA: TGTGCCAGCAGCTTAGCGAGGCAGGGTTCCACTGAAGCTTTCTTT.

This chain joins TRBV10-2 and TRBJ2-5; D is ambiguous. The V end was cut by 6 bases, the J end by 4 bases, with 6 bases between. From germline, CDR1 is WSHSY and CDR2 SAAADI. This CDR3 comprises 11 residues. The CDR3, as DNA: TGCGCCAGCAGGGTGGGAGAGACCCAGTACTTC. Translated, it gives CASRVGETQYF.

This clone was seen a handful of times. This chain connects TRBV19 to TRBJ2-2, with TRBD1 identical over 8 bases. The CDR3 is 14 amino acids. Per the germline V gene, CDR1 is LNHDA and CDR2 is SQIVND (reference sequence). V gave up 9 bases and J gave up 0 bases; unmatched junction bases: 3. CDR3 bases: TGTGCCAGCCAGGGGGCTCCGAACACCGGGGAGCTGTTTTTT. It translates to CASQGAPNTGELFF.

This chain connects TRBV3-1 to TRBJ2-7, with D unresolved. The CDR3 covers 12 residues. Germline lookup yields CDR1 LGHDT and CDR2 YNNKEL (reference sequence). Trimming cost V 4 bases and J 3 bases, with 7 bases left between them. The chain's CDR3 is CASSRDGYEQYF. The CDR3 region has the DNA TGTGCCAGCAGCCGCGACGGCTACGAGCAGTACTTC.

This clone was seen repeatedly, ten times or more. The chain is built from TRBV6-2 or TRBV6-3 and TRBJ1-3, with unresolved D. CDR3 size: 15 residues. Germline-derived CDR1 and CDR2 are MNHEY and SVGEGT. V was clipped by 6 bases and J by 2 bases, with 14 bases between them. CDR3 protein: CASSPVVATGNTIYF. As DNA, the CDR3 is TGTGCCAGCAGCCCCGTCGTCGCTACTGGAAACACCATATATTTT.

This clone came up a few times. The chain recombines TRBV12-3 or TRBV12-4 with TRBJ2-2; no clear D. The CDR3 length is 16 residues. V lost 5 bases, J lost 5 bases, and 18 bases lay in between. CDR3 sequence reads: CASSDSVGIETGELFF. CDR3 sequence (DNA): TGTGCCAGCAGTGATTCAGTAGGAATTGAAACCGGGGAGCTGTTTTTT.